These 5 T cell receptor beta chains were all obtained from the same sample, sequenced in a study of T-cell reconstitution after alpha-beta-depleted transplantation in children. The library targeted TCRbeta and was prepared with unique molecular identifiers. A single record per CDR3 protein comes from TCRdb applying MiXCR to the PCR reads. Here the sample spans around 300,000 distinct CDR3 sequences, roughly 12% being singletons. This material consisted of peripheral blood, taken 180 days after TCRalphabeta/CD19-depleted stem cell transplant. These receptors all stem from a male patient aged 2 to 10 who had a stem cell transplant for chronic granulomatous disease, so the T cells may come from the graft donor.

This clonotype was counted many times. The chain uses TRBV28 and TRBJ1-5, with 8 bases lining up with TRBD1. Germline loops: CDR1 MDHEN, CDR2 SYDVKM. There are 14 residues in the CDR3. Trimming at V came to 6 bases and at J to 9 bases, leaving 10 bases not matched to a gene. The CDR3 sequence is CASRDRVGGLPQHF. CDR3 coding DNA: TGTGCCAGCAGGGACAGGGTCGGGGGTTTGCCCCAGCATTTT.

The J gene is TRBJ2-6, the V gene TRBV20-1; TRBD1 matches 7 bases. The CDR3 runs to 21 residues. The germline V gene encodes CDR1 DFQATT and CDR2 SNEGSKA (reference sequence). The V segment lost 0 bases and the J segment 0 bases; nucleotides outside the gene matches: 17. CDR3 in amino acids: CSARDGPGGYPRNSGANVLTF. CDR3 sequence (DNA): TGCAGTGCTAGAGATGGGCCAGGGGGATATCCCAGGAACTCTGGGGCCAACGTCCTGACTTTC.

This clonotype was detected ten times or more. The chain recombines TRBV29-1 with TRBJ2-1; 8 nucleotides match TRBD2. This CDR3 spans 16 amino acids. Germline V gene data show CDR1 as SQVTM and CDR2 as ANQGSEA. V shed 1 base and J 2 bases; nucleotides not matched to a gene: 7. DNA for the CDR3: TGCAGCGTTGAAGGGCTTAGCGGGAATACCTACAATGAGCAGTTCTTC. Protein: CSVEGLSGNTYNEQFF.

At least ten counts were recorded for this clonotype. The rearrangement links TRBV4-3 to TRBJ2-5; 8 bases align to TRBD2. Unmatched junction bases numbered 4, after V lost 3 bases and J lost 1 base. The CDR3 loop spans 15 amino acids. Per germline, CDR1 LGHNA and CDR2 YSLEER. The CDR3 nucleotides read TGCGCCAGCAGCCAGGAGCGGGGGCTCCAAGAGACCCAGTACTTC. It is translated as CASSQERGLQETQYF.

In its sample, this clonotype was seen many times. CDR3 amino acids: CASSSPTGFADTQYF. The CDR3 DNA sequence: TGTGCCAGCAGTTCACCGACAGGATTCGCGGATACGCAGTATTTT. The genes are TRBV6-2 or TRBV6-3 and TRBJ2-3; perhaps TRBD1 as D (6 bases). The CDR3 spans 15 residues. Per the germline V gene, CDR1 is MNHEY and CDR2 is SVGEGT. Trimming pared 4 bases from V and 6 bases from J, leaving 17 bases between.